This entry is about one T cell receptor (beta chain). Its target is unknown. This entry comes from a study of blood T cells in healthy people across ages. A second PCR of roughly 6 to 12 cycles used a sample-barcoded 5' primer and a J-beta primer mix. From the 5' RACE reads, TCRdb called clonotypes with MiXCR, one entry per CDR3 protein. The top ten clones hold under 15% of a sample with roughly 930,000 distinct CDR3 sequences, 45% to 50% of them seen once. Study-wide results and caveats: Naive T cell percentage and TCR beta diversity correlated strongly.

The sample consisted of blood. The receptor's source is a man aged 30-40 years in good health.

Here the CDR3 DNA reads TGTGCCAGCAGTGCGGAAAAGACCCAGTACTTC. Its protein is CASSAEKTQYF. J is TRBJ2-5 and V is TRBV2; D gene unclear. The ends were cut back, 4 bases at V and 6 bases at J, with 6 bases in the middle. Looked up from germline, CDR1 is SNHLY and CDR2 is FYNNEI. The CDR3 covers 11 residues.